This T cell receptor beta chain was sequenced in a study of T cell responses to AZD1222 COVID-19 vaccine. This clone was detected a few times. The CDR3 is 16 residues long. V lost 3 bases and J 4 bases, leaving 15 bases between the germline ends. CDR1 and CDR2 (germline): KGHDR, SFDVKD. Data came from immunoSEQ multiplex PCR; TCRdb stores just in-frame clones and leaves some out. In the table there are about 150,000 clones, roughly 87% of which are singletons. The chain joins TRBV24-1 to TRBJ1-5; D remains unclear. The origin of this receptor is an adult who received the AZD1222 COVID-19 vaccine. The material sequenced was peripheral blood, taken 28 days after the second AZD1222 dose. CDR3 loop: CATSDGRPDANQPQHF. The CDR3 DNA reads as TGTGCCACCAGTGATGGAAGGCCTGACGCAAATCAGCCCCAGCATTTT.